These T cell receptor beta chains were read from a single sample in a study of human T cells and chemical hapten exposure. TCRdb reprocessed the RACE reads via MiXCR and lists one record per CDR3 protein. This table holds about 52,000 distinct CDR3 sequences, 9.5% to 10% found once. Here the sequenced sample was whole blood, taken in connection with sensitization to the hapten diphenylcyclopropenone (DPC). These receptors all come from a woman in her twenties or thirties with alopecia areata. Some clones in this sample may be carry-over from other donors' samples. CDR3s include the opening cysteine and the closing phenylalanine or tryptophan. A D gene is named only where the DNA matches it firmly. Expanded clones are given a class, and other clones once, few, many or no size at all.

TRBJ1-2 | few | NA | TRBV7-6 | CASSLRSSTEAVGDTF | TGTGCCAGCAGCTTAAGGTCGTCGACGGAGGCCGTGGGCGACACCTTC
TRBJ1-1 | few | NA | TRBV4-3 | CASSQDGQLNTEAFF | TGCGCCAGCAGCCAAGATGGACAGTTGAACACTGAAGCTTTCTTT
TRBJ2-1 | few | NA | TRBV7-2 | CASSRDNEQFF | TGTGCCAGCAGCCGCGACAATGAGCAGTTCTTC
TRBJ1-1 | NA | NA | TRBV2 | CASAAWKNTEAFF | TGTGCCAGCGCAGCTTGGAAAAACACTGAAGCTTTCTTT
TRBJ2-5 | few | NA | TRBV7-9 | CASSFTAGFLETQYF | TGTGCCAGCAGCTTTACCGCAGGGTTCTTGGAGACCCAGTACTTC
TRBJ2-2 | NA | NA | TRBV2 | CASRRLQSTGELFF | TGTGCCAGCAGAAGACTGCAAAGCACCGGGGAGCTGTTTTTT
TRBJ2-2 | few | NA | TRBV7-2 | CASSLALSGTGELFF | TGTGCCAGCAGCTTAGCCCTCAGCGGGACCGGGGAGCTGTTTTTT
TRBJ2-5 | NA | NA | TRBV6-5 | CASRYKSGTQYF | TGTGCCAGTCGCTACAAATCCGGGACCCAGTACTTC
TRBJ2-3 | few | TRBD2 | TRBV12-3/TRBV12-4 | CASTTSGGADTQYF | TGTGCCAGCACAACTAGCGGGGGTGCAGATACGCAGTATTTT
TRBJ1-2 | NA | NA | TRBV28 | CASSLSAGYGYTF | TGTGCCAGCAGTTTATCTGCAGGCTATGGCTACACCTTC
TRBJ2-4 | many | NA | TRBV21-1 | CASSKGGRGIQYF | TGTGCCAGCAGCAAAGGGGGGAGAGGCATTCAGTACTTC
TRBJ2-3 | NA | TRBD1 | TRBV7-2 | CASSLLGGRTDTQYF | TGTGCCAGCAGCCTGTTAGGGGGCAGAACAGATACGCAGTATTTT
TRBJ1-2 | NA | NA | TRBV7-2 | CASSLEYLAGYTF | TGTGCCAGCAGCTTAGAATACCTAGCAGGCTACACCTTC
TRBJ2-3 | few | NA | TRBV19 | CASSISSLTDTQYF | TGTGCCAGTAGTATTTCCAGCCTGACAGATACGCAGTATTTT
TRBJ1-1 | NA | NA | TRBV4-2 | CASSPKDAQKTGTEAFF | TGTGCCAGCAGCCCTAAGGACGCCCAAAAGACGGGCACTGAAGCTTTCTTT
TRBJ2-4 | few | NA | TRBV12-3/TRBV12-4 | CASSFQGGAGNIQYF | TGTGCCAGCAGTTTCCAGGGGGGGGCCGGAAACATTCAGTACTTC
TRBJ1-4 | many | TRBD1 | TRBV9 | CASSVLGQINEKLFF | TGTGCCAGCAGCGTACTGGGACAGATTAATGAAAAACTGTTTTTT
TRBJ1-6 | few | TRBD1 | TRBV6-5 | CASSYPPGQGSSYNSPLHF | TGTGCCAGCAGTTACCCCCCGGGACAGGGGTCGTCCTATAATTCACCCCTCCACTTT
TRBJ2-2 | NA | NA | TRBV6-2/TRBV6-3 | CASRRGRDAGELFF | TGTGCCAGCAGACGGGGACGAGATGCCGGGGAGCTGTTTTTT
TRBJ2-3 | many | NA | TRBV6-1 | CASSAYRADTQYF | TGTGCCAGCAGTGCTTACAGGGCAGATACGCAGTATTTT
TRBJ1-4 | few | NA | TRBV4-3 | CASSQGRVNEKLFF | TGCGCCAGCAGCCAGGGACGGGTTAATGAAAAACTGTTTTTT
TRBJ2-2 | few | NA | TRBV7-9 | CASSPRANTGELFF | TGTGCCAGCAGCCCCCGGGCGAACACCGGGGAGCTGTTTTTT
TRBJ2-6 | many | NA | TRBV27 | CASSLRSSGANVLTF | TGTGCCAGCAGTTTACGAAGCTCTGGGGCCAACGTCCTGACTTTC
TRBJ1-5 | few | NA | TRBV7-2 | CASSPSLNQPQHF | TGTGCCAGCAGCCCCTCCTTAAATCAGCCCCAGCATTTT
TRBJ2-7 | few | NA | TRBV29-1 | CSVEDRGASYEQYF | TGCAGCGTTGAAGATCGGGGGGCCTCCTACGAGCAGTACTTC
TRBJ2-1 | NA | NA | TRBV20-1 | CSAIVPADNEQFF | TGCAGTGCTATCGTGCCGGCAGACAATGAGCAGTTCTTC
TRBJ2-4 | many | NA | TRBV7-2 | CASSLEQGRAKNIQYF | TGTGCCAGCAGCTTAGAGCAAGGGCGAGCCAAAAACATTCAGTACTTC